This passage covers 30 T cell receptor beta chains from one sample sequenced in a study of radiotherapy plus CTLA-4 blockade in lung cancer. Sequenced by immunoSEQ multiplex PCR; TCRdb stores in-frame clones only, minus some. The sample lists about 80,000 clones, 85% to 90% occurring once. Material: peripheral blood, obtained from a patient treated with radiotherapy plus ipilimumab. These receptors were taken from a human donor with non-small cell lung cancer who had stable disease on radiotherapy plus ipilimumab.

The chain recombines TRBV28 with TRBJ2-7; D is unclear. Germline values: CDR1 MDHEN, CDR2 SYDVKM. V was trimmed by 3 bases and J by 12 bases, leaving 9 bases between them. The CDR3 totals 10 residues. For the CDR3, the DNA is TGTGCCAGCAGTTTGGACGGCGGGTACTTC. This translates into CASSLDGGYF.

The J gene is TRBJ2-1, the V gene TRBV2, with D maybe TRBD2 (6 bases). Trimming shortened V by 6 bases and J by 7 bases, and 16 bases separated the two germline ends. Germline-derived CDR1 and CDR2 are SNHLY and FYNNEI. CDR3 length: 14 amino acids. The CDR3 coding sequence is TGTGCCAGCAGAGACGCCGCCGGGGGAAATGAGCAGTTCTTC. Its protein product is CASRDAAGGNEQFF.

This clone was found once. This chain uses TRBV19 with TRBJ2-1; D gene uncertain. The CDR3 length is 14 residues. V lost 1 base, J lost 9 bases, and 13 bases lay in between. CDR1 LNHDA and CDR2 SQIVND come from the germline V gene (reference sequence). The CDR3 is CASSIGPFGIEQFF. In DNA form, the CDR3 reads TGTGCCAGTAGTATAGGGCCTTTTGGTATTGAGCAGTTCTTC.

This clone showed up just once. CDR3 nucleotide sequence: TGTGCCAGCAGCCCTATAGGGTCGGAGACCCAGTACTTC. Its protein is CASSPIGSETQYF. The rearrangement links TRBV5-4 to TRBJ2-5; D is uncertain. Trimming took 4 bases from V and 5 from J, leaving 12 bases between them. CDR3 length: 13 amino acids. Germline V gene data show CDR1 as SGHNT and CDR2 as YYREEE (reference sequence).

The CDR3 loop is CSARDAGTQYF. The CDR3 DNA follows: TGCAGTGCTAGAGATGCCGGTACGCAGTATTTT. The V gene is TRBV20-1, the J gene TRBJ2-3; D remains ambiguous. Deletions cut 0 bases from V and 8 bases from J, with 6 bases between. The germline V gene encodes CDR1 DFQATT and CDR2 SNEGSKA (reference sequence). The CDR3 is 11 amino acids.

With respect to this clone: This sample also contains other DNA sequences that code for the same CDR3. The chain links TRBV5-1 to TRBJ2-2; TRBD1 might be the D (5 bases). Germline assignment: CDR1 SGHRS and CDR2 YFSETQ. The CDR3 sequence is 14 residues long. V lost 4 bases and J lost 1, with 8 bases in between. In DNA form, the CDR3 reads TGCGCCAGCAGCGGCACAGGGAACACCGGGGAGCTGTTTTTT. This sequence encodes CASSGTGNTGELFF.

The table lists this clone with a count of one. This rearrangement joins TRBV9 to TRBJ2-5; the D call may be TRBD1 or TRBD2 (7 bases each). The CDR3 consists of 14 residues. V lost 9 bases, J lost 3 bases, and 18 bases lay in between. CDR1 is SGDLS, CDR2 YYNGEE, per germline. This CDR3 reads CATSPGGDKETQYF. As DNA, the CDR3 is TGTGCCACCTCCCCAGGGGGGGATAAAGAGACCCAGTACTTC.

This clone was observed a single time. V and J are TRBV7-9 and TRBJ1-4; D unclear. Trimming left V 1 base short and J 4 bases short, with 10 bases between. The CDR3 consists of 15 residues. The germline CDR1 and CDR2 sequences are SEHNR and FQNEAQ (reference sequence). The CDR3 region is CASSLVAAGNEKLFF. In DNA form, the CDR3 reads TGTGCCAGCAGCTTAGTGGCTGCTGGTAATGAAAAACTGTTTTTT. The full variable domain, completed using reference TRBV7-9 and TRBJ1-4, is DTGVSQNPRHKITKRGQNVTFRCDPISEHNRLYWYRQTLGQGPEFLTYFQNEAQLEKSRLLSDRFSAERPKGSFSTLEIQRTEQGDSAMYLCASSLVAAGNEKLFFGSGTQLSVL.

This clone is a singleton in its sample. The chain combines TRBV19 with TRBJ1-5; 9 nucleotides agree with TRBD1. The length of the CDR3 is 15 residues. Germline-derived CDR1 and CDR2 are LNHDA and SQIVND (reference sequence). Unmatched junction bases numbered 12, after V lost 9 bases and J lost 6 bases. The DNA of the CDR3 is TGTGCCAGCACCGGGACAGGGAGGAGTGGTCAGCCCCAGCATTTT. Protein product: CASTGTGRSGQPQHF.

The chain recombines TRBV7-2 with TRBJ2-1; D ambiguous. Trimming left V 1 base short and J 9 bases short, with 13 bases between. The CDR3 has 14 residues. CDR1 is SGHTA, CDR2 FQGNSA, per germline. The CDR3 reads CASSLGVSGGEQFF. The CDR3 nucleotides are TGTGCCAGCAGCTTAGGGGTGTCGGGTGGTGAGCAGTTCTTC. Filled out from reference TRBV7-2 and TRBJ2-1, the complete variable domain reads GAGVSQSPSNKVTEKGKDVELRCDPISGHTALYWYRQSLGQGLEFLIYFQGNSAPDKSGLPSDRFSAERTGGSVSTLTIQRTQQEDSAVYLCASSLGVSGGEQFFGPGTRLTVL.

The chain employs TRBV28 and TRBJ2-7, with D perhaps matching TRBD1 or TRBD2 (6 bases each). CDR1 is MDHEN, CDR2 SYDVKM, per germline. The length of the CDR3 is 14 residues. V was shortened by 5 bases and J by 6 bases, with 17 bases between the two germline ends. The CDR3 region has the DNA TGTGCCAGCAGTCTGGGGGGCTGGGCTGGCGAGCAGTACTTC. Translated, it gives CASSLGGWAGEQYF. Variable domain in full (rest from reference TRBV28 and TRBJ2-7): DVKVTQSSRYLVKRTGEKVFLECVQDMDHENMFWYRQDPGLGLRLIYFSYDVKMKEKGDIPEGYSVSREKKERFSLILESASTNQTSMYLCASSLGGWAGEQYFGPGTRLTVT.

In the case of this clone: The same CDR3 arises from other DNA sequences in this sample as well. This rearrangement joins TRBV27 to TRBJ2-3; D ambiguous. The CDR3 loop spans 12 amino acids. Germline assignment: CDR1 MNHEY and CDR2 SMNVEV (reference sequence). V lost 5 bases and J lost 0, with 3 bases in between. CDR3 region: CASSPSTDTQYF. The CDR3 coding sequence is TGTGCCAGCAGTCCTAGCACAGATACGCAGTATTTT.

The V call is TRBV29-1, the J call TRBJ1-2, with D maybe TRBD1 (5 bases). The V gene lost 3 bases and the J gene lost 8 bases, with 10 bases spanning the gap. CDR3 size: 11 residues. In germline, CDR1 is SQVTM, CDR2 ANQGSEA. CDR3 sequence (DNA): TGCAGCGTTGAGGGGGGAAACGGCTACACCTTC. Its protein is CSVEGGNGYTF. Combining the CDR3 with reference TRBV29-1 and TRBJ1-2 gives the whole variable domain SAVISQKPSRDICQRGTSLTIQCQVDSQVTMMFWYRQQPGQSLTLIATANQGSEATYESGFVIDKFPISRPNLTFSTLTVSNMSPEDSSIYLCSVEGGNGYTFGSGTRLTVV.

The J gene is TRBJ1-6, the V gene TRBV28, with 10 bases lining up with TRBD1. The CDR3 loop spans 15 amino acids. The V gene end was trimmed by 5 bases and the J gene end by 6 bases; junction bases not matched to a gene: 4. The germline CDR1 and CDR2 sequences are MDHEN and SYDVKM. The CDR3 loop is CASSLGTGVNSPLHF. The CDR3, as DNA: TGTGCCAGCAGTCTGGGGACAGGGGTTAATTCACCCCTCCACTTT.

CDR3 protein: CASSLAGTSGAEQYF. DNA of the CDR3: TGTGCCAGCAGCTTAGCCGGGACTAGCGGTGCCGAGCAGTACTTC. This sequence joins TRBV7-2 and TRBJ2-7; 11 bases are a match to TRBD2. The germline gives CDR1 SGHTA, CDR2 FQGNSA. V was pared by 0 bases and J by 6 bases, with 4 bases of the junction left unmatched. The CDR3 runs 15 residues.

This clone occurred a few times. The rearrangement uses TRBV6-6 and TRBJ1-6; D is ambiguous. Germline V gene sequence: CDR1 MNHNY, CDR2 SVGAGI (reference sequence). This CDR3 has 14 residues. V lost 5 bases to trimming and J lost 5 bases, with 10 bases between them. The CDR3 nucleotides are TGTGCCAGCAGTCCCCCCGCGGATAATTCACCCCTCCACTTT. This gives the protein CASSPPADNSPLHF.

This clone was detected a few times. The chain carries TRBV23-1 and TRBJ2-7; unclear D gene. TRBV23-1 falls under the ORF class, with uncertain function. This CDR3 region has 13 residues. V was pared by 3 bases and J by 6 bases, with 12 bases between. CDR3 in amino acids: CASSHLSGREQYF. CDR3 coding DNA: TGCGCCAGCAGTCACCTTTCGGGCCGCGAGCAGTACTTC.

In this sample, this clone turned up once. V is TRBV11-1 and J is TRBJ2-1; D not certain. Between the trimmed V and J ends, which lost 4 bases and 4 bases, there was a span of 8 bases. The CDR3 contains 13 residues. From germline, CDR1 is SGHAT and CDR2 FQDESV (reference sequence). CDR3 amino acids: CASSYSRYNEQFF. The CDR3 DNA is TGTGCCAGCAGCTATTCTCGGTACAATGAGCAGTTCTTC.

The chain combines TRBV28 with TRBJ2-3; D not resolved. The CDR3 has 12 amino acids. Germline CDR1 and CDR2: MDHEN and SYDVKM. V lost 6 bases and J lost 2, with 6 bases in between. The CDR3 loop reads CASSPNTDTQYF. The DNA for the CDR3 is TGTGCCAGCAGCCCGAACACAGATACGCAGTATTTT.

This clone appeared once. The CDR3 protein is CASSARTGPHGGYTF. The CDR3 nucleotides read TGTGCCAGTAGTGCCCGGACAGGCCCTCACGGTGGCTACACCTTC. V gene TRBV19 combines with J gene TRBJ1-2, with TRBD1 identical over 7 bases. This CDR3 is 15 amino acids long. Germline-derived CDR1 and CDR2 are LNHDA and SQIVND (reference sequence). V lost 5 bases and J lost 7; bases outside the gene matches: 13.

Only one count was recorded for this clone. J is TRBJ2-1 and V is TRBV28; no reliable D call. CDR1 and CDR2 from the germline V gene are MDHEN and SYDVKM. V dropped 6 bases and J dropped 7 bases, with 7 bases sitting between them. This CDR3 comprises 11 residues. The CDR3 DNA is TGTGCCAGCAGACGTATGAATGAGCAGTTCTTC. It codes for CASRRMNEQFF. Drawing the rest from reference TRBV28 and TRBJ2-1, the complete variable domain is DVKVTQSSRYLVKRTGEKVFLECVQDMDHENMFWYRQDPGLGLRLIYFSYDVKMKEKGDIPEGYSVSREKKERFSLILESASTNQTSMYLCASRRMNEQFFGPGTRLTVL.

The V and J genes are TRBV11-2 and TRBJ2-3, with TRBD2 identical over 8 bases. The germline V gene encodes CDR1 SGHAT and CDR2 FQNNGV. The V segment lost 1 base and the J segment 2 bases; nucleotides outside the gene matches: 5. The CDR3 extends over 16 amino acids. The CDR3 DNA reads as TGTGCCAGCAGCTTAGTTAGCGGGACTAACACAGATACGCAGTATTTT. This gives the protein CASSLVSGTNTDTQYF.

This chain connects TRBV5-1 to TRBJ2-7; D ambiguous. Trimming removed 0 bases at V and 4 bases at J, with 14 bases between. Germline lookup yields CDR1 SGHRS and CDR2 YFSETQ. The CDR3 sequence is 15 residues long. The CDR3 nucleotides read TGCGCCAGCAGCTTGGTTCCAGCCTCCGGGTACGAGCAGTACTTC. Translation gives CASSLVPASGYEQYF.

A few counts support this clone. The chain employs TRBV19 and TRBJ1-2, with D possibly TRBD1 on 6 matching bases. The CDR3 is 13 amino acids. V lost 9 bases and J lost 6, with 17 bases in between. CDR1 and CDR2 (germline): LNHDA, SQIVND (reference sequence). As DNA, the CDR3 is TGTGCCAGCCGTCGGGGCAGGGGAGATGGCTACACCTTC. Its protein is CASRRGRGDGYTF. The complete variable domain, with remaining parts taken from reference TRBV19 and TRBJ1-2, reads DGGITQSPKYLFRKEGQNVTLSCEQNLNHDAMYWYRQDPGQGLRLIYYSQIVNDFQKGDIAEGYSVSREKKESFPLTVTSAQKNPTAFYLCASRRGRGDGYTFGSGTRLTVV.

J is TRBJ1-4 and V is TRBV18; tentative D call: TRBD1 (5 bases). V lost 0 bases and J lost 8, with 13 bases in between. CDR3 length equals 15 residues. Germline-derived CDR1 and CDR2 are KGHSH and LQKENI. The CDR3 sequence is CASSPPSGRREKLFF. The CDR3 bases are TGTGCCAGCTCACCACCGTCAGGGAGGCGAGAAAAACTGTTTTTT.

A single count supports this clone. The rearrangement links TRBV10-2 to TRBJ1-1; 7 bases are a match to TRBD1. This CDR3 spans 15 amino acids. V dropped 9 bases and J dropped 4; count of bases not matched to a gene: 14. CDR1 WSHSY and CDR2 SAAADI come from the germline V gene. The CDR3 sequence is CASSPPGQTGTEAFF. CDR3 DNA: TGCGCCAGTAGCCCACCGGGACAGACAGGCACTGAAGCTTTCTTT.

CDR3 coding DNA: TGTGCCAGCAACCAACGGGGTCGGGGTCAGCCCCAGCATTTT. It codes for CASNQRGRGQPQHF. The V and J genes are TRBV6-1 and TRBJ1-5; D unclear. The germline V gene encodes CDR1 MNHNS and CDR2 SASEGT. Trimming pared 7 bases from V and 6 bases from J, leaving 16 bases between. The CDR3 is 14 amino acids.

This chain links TRBV5-1 with TRBJ2-1, with 13 bases matching TRBD2. Germline V gene data show CDR1 as SGHRS and CDR2 as YFSETQ. The length of the CDR3 is 14 residues. The V segment lost 4 bases and the J segment 10 bases; nucleotides outside the gene matches: 5. The CDR3 loop is CASSTSGRALEQFF. In DNA, the CDR3 is TGCGCCAGCAGCACTAGCGGGAGGGCCCTGGAGCAGTTCTTC.

This chain connects TRBV19 to TRBJ1-2; no clear D gene. Between the trimmed V and J ends, which lost 4 bases and 2 bases, there was a span of 5 bases. Per the germline V gene, CDR1 is LNHDA and CDR2 is SQIVND (reference sequence). The CDR3 runs 12 residues. CDR3 in amino acids: CASSNRNYGYTF. CDR3 bases: TGTGCCAGTAGTAACAGAAACTATGGCTACACCTTC.

The rearrangement joins TRBV19 to TRBJ1-5; 7 nucleotides match TRBD1. The germline V gene encodes CDR1 LNHDA and CDR2 SQIVND (reference sequence). This CDR3 has 15 amino acids. J gave up 4 bases and V 6 bases, and 9 bases lay outside the gene matches. The DNA for the CDR3 is TGTGCCAGTAGCAACGGACAGGCCTTAAATCAGCCCCAGCATTTT. This codes for CASSNGQALNQPQHF. Full variable domain (outside the CDR3, taken from reference TRBV19 and TRBJ1-5): DGGITQSPKYLFRKEGQNVTLSCEQNLNHDAMYWYRQDPGQGLRLIYYSQIVNDFQKGDIAEGYSVSREKKESFPLTVTSAQKNPTAFYLCASSNGQALNQPQHFGDGTRLSIL.